Sequencing of this T cell receptor beta chain was carried out in a study of T cells in Graves' hyperthyroidism and ophthalmopathy. About the research overall: Peripheral blood was secured at the point of initial diagnosis, before any treatment.

The study excluded patients with uncontrolled infection, other autoimmune disease, pregnancy or lactation. Clinical symptoms, serum thyroxine, TRAb, thyroid ultrasound and orbital computed tomography informed diagnoses. This clonotype was seen at least ten times. What it recognizes is unknown. CDR1 and CDR2 (germline): SGHVS, FQNEAQ. This CDR3 spans 15 amino acids. The V gene end was trimmed by 5 bases and the J gene end by 5 bases; junction bases not matched to a gene: 5. Study outcomes and limitations: Researchers found most expanded thyroid clonotypes above 0.001 in blood as well.

Using RNA transcripts as the source, TCR beta CDR3 regions were amplified. HTBI primers were employed in a first-round RT-PCR of the TCR CDR3. TCRdb re-called the multiplex PCR reads with MiXCR, one entry per CDR3 protein. The sample holds 50,000 to 60,000 distinct CDR3 sequences, around half seen once. This TCR came from a woman aged 25 to 39 with Graves' ophthalmopathy. Sequenced: blood. The V call is TRBV7-8, the J call TRBJ2-3, with TRBD2 identical over 12 bases. The CDR3 coding sequence is TGTGCCAGCAGCCCGGGACTAGCGGGTCGAGATACGCAGTATTTT. Translated, it gives CASSPGLAGRDTQYF.